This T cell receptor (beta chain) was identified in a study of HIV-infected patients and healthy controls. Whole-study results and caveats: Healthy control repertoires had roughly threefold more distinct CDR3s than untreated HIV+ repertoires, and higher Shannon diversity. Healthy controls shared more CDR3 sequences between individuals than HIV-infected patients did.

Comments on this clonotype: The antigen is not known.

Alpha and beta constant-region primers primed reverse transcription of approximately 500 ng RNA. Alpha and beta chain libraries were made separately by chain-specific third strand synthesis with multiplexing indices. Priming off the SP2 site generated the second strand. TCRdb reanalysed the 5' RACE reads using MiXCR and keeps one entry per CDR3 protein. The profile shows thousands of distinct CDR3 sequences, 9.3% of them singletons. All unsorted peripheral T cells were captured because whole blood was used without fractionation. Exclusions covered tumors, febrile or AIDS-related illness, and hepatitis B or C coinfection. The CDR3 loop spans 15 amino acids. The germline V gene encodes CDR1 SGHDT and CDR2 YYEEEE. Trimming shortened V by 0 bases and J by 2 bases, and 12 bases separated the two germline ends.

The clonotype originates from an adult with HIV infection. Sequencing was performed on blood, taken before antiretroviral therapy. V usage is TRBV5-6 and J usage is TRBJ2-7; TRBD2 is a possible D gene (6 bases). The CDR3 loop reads CASSLAGTGAYEQYF. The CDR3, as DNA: TGTGCCAGCAGCTTGGCCGGGACGGGGGCCTACGAGCAGTACTTC.